The T cell receptor (beta chain) described here comes from a study of beta chain features in type 1 diabetes. This clone was recorded a few times. Antigen: not known. Over 95% purity was reached by all sorted populations. Sequencing targeted expressed TCRB transcripts, as all isolated RNA had been reverse transcribed. Assay used: immunoSEQ multiplex PCR; TCRdb lists only in-frame clones, some missing. The repertoire holds about 340,000 clones, with roughly 8% as singletons. The germline V gene encodes CDR1 SGHDT and CDR2 YYEEEE. The CDR3 is made up of 11 amino acids. Notes on the study in general: PCR might pick shorter templates more often, in the same way for patients and controls.

Sequencing input: central memory CD4+ T cells from blood. The chain is built from TRBV5-6 and TRBJ2-5; unclear D gene. The last part of the DNA fits TRBJ2-7 better; the J call may be wrong. This receptor was identified in a woman younger than 35 in good health. In nucleotides, the CDR3 is TGTGCCAGCAGCTCACTCCGCGAGCAGTACTTC. It codes for CASSSLREQYF.